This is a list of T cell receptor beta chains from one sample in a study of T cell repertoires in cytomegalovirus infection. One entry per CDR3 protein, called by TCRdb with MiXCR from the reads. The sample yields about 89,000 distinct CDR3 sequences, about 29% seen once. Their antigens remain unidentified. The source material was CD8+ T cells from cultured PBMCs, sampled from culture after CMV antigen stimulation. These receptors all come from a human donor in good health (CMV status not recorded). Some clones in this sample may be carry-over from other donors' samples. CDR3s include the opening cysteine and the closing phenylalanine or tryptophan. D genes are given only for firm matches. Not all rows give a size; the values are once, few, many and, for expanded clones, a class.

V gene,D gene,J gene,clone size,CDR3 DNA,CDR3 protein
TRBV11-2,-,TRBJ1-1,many,TGTGCCAGCACCTTACAGGGTTGGACTGAAGCTTTCTTT,CASTLQGWTEAFF
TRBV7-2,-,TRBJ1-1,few,TGTGCCAGCAGCTTAGCGTTACACGAAGCTTTCTTT,CASSLALHEAFF
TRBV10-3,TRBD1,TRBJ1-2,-,TGTGCCATCAGTGAGGACTTGACAGGGGTCTATGGCTACACCTTC,CAISEDLTGVYGYTF
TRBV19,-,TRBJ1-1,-,TGTGCCAGTAGGCAGGGCAGGGTGGGCACTGAAGCTTTCTTT,CASRQGRVGTEAFF
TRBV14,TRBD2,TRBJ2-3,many,TGTGCCAGCAGCCAAGTTGGACTAGCGGGGTTGGATACGCAGTATTTT,CASSQVGLAGLDTQYF
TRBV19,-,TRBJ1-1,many,TGTGCCAGCTCAACAGGGTTCATGAACACTGAAGCTTTCTTT,CASSTGFMNTEAFF
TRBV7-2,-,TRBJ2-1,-,TGTGCCAGCAGCTTAGAATTTGAGCAGTTCTTC,CASSLEFEQFF
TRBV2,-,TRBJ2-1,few,TGTGCCAGCGGATACCGGGGAGCTTCCTACAATGAGCAGTTCTTC,CASGYRGASYNEQFF
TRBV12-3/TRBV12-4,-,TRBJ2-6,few,TGTGCCAGCAGTTTATGGGTCTCTGGGGCCAACGTCCTGACTTTC,CASSLWVSGANVLTF
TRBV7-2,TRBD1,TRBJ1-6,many,TGTGCCAGCAGCCGAACAGGGGCTTTGCGGAATTCACCCCTCCACTTT,CASSRTGALRNSPLHF
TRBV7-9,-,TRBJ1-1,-,TGTGCCAGCAGCTTAGTCCCCACTGAAGCTTTCTTT,CASSLVPTEAFF
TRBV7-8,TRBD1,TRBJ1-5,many,TGTGCCAGCAGCGCCGACAGGGGGCCCTCTCAGCCCCAGCATTTT,CASSADRGPSQPQHF
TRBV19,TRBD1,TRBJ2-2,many,TGTGCCAGTAGACGGACAGGGGGGAACACCGGGGAGCTGTTTTTT,CASRRTGGNTGELFF
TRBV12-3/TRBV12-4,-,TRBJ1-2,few,TGTGCCAGCAGTTTAACGTTCATGGGCTATGGCTACACCTTC,CASSLTFMGYGYTF
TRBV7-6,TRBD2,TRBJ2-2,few,TGTGCCAGCAGCCCCTGGACTAGCGCGGGGACCGGGGAGCTGTTTTTT,CASSPWTSAGTGELFF
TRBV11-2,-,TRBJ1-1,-,TGTGCCAGCAGCTTCGAAGGCACTGAAGCTTTCTTT,CASSFEGTEAFF